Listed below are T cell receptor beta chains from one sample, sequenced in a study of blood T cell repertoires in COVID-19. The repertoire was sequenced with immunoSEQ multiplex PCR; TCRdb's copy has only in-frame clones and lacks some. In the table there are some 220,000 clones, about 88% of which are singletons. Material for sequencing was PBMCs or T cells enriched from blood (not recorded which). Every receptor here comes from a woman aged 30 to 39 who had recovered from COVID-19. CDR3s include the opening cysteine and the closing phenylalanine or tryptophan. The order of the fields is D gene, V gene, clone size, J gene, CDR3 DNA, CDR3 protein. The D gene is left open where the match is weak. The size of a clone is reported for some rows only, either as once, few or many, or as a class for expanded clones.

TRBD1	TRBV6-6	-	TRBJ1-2	TGTGCCAGCACTCGCCTTGCGGGAGGGGGCGTCGACTATGGCTACACCTTC	CASTRLAGGGVDYGYTF
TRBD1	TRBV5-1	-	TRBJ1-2	TGCGCCAGCAGCGTTGGACAGGAGAACTATGGCTACACCTTC	CASSVGQENYGYTF
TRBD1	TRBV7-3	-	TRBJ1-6	TGTGCCAGCAGCTTAGTTGGGGACAGCCGAAATTCACCCCTCCACTTT	CASSLVGDSRNSPLHF
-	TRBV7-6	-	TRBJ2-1	TGTGCCAGCAGCTCGGGCAGACTAGAGAATGAGCAGTTCTTC	CASSSGRLENEQFF
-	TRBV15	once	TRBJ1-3	TGTGCCACCAGCATGGCGGTTCGAATCCGAAACACCATATATTTT	CATSMAVRIRNTIYF
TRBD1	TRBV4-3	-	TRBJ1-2	TGCGCCAGCAGCCAGGACAGGGCCTCTTACCATGGCTACACCTTC	CASSQDRASYHGYTF
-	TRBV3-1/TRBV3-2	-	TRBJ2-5	TGTGCCAGCAGCCAACCCCACCGCAGGAAGCAAGAGACCCAGTACTTC	CASSQPHRRKQETQYF
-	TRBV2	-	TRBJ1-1	TGTGCCAGCAGCCTTCAGGGGCGGAGCACTGAAGCTTTCTTT	CASSLQGRSTEAFF
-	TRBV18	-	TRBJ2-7	TGTGCCAGCTCACCTGGGCAGGCCTTGACCTACGAGCAGTACTTC	CASSPGQALTYEQYF
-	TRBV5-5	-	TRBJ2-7	TGTGCCAGCAGCCCTGGGGGGGCGAACTACGAGCAGTACTTC	CASSPGGANYEQYF
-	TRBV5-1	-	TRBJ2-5	TGCGCCAGCAGCTTGGACTCTTATCAAGAGACCCAGTACTTC	CASSLDSYQETQYF
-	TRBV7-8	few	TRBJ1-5	TGTGCCAGCAGCTTAGACAGGGACGAAAATCAGCCCCAGCATTTT	CASSLDRDENQPQHF
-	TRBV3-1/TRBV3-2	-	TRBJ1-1	TGTGCCAGCAGCCTTGGGGGCCTCACTGAAGCTTTCTTT	CASSLGGLTEAFF
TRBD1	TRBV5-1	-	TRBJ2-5	TGCGCCAGCAGGCCAGGGGGAGAGACCCAGTACTTC	CASRPGGETQYF
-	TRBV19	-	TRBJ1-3	TGTGCCAGTAAGAGGCAGTTCAGGGACACCATATATTTT	CASKRQFRDTIYF
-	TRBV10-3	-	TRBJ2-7	TGTGCCATCAGTGAGTCAGGAGATAACTACGAGCAGTACTTC	CAISESGDNYEQYF
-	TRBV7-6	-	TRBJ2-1	TGTGCCAGCAGCTTATTCAGCGGTGCTTACAATGAGCAGTTCTTC	CASSLFSGAYNEQFF
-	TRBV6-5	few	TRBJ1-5	TGTGCCAGCAGTTACACGGGTGGGAGCAATCAGCCCCAGCATTTT	CASSYTGGSNQPQHF
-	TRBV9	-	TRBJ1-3	TGTGCCAGCAGCCCACGGGGGATCTCTGGAAACACCATATATTTT	CASSPRGISGNTIYF
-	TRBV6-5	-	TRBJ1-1	TGTGCCAGCAGTTACTCGCGGATACAGGGACGGGGTGAAGCTTTCTTT	CASSYSRIQGRGEAFF
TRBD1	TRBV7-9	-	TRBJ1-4	TGTGCCAGCAGCCCCGGGACAGTTAATGAAAAACTGTTTTTT	CASSPGTVNEKLFF
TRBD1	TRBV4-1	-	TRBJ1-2	TGCGCCAGCAGCCCGACGACAGGGGGGTACTATGGCTACACCTTC	CASSPTTGGYYGYTF
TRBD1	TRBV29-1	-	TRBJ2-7	TGCAGCGTCGCCAGGACAGGGGGCGCCTACGAGCAGTACTTC	CSVARTGGAYEQYF
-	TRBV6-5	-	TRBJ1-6	TGTGCCAGCAGTCTGGGACAAGAAAATTCACCCCTCCACTTT	CASSLGQENSPLHF
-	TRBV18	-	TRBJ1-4	TGTGCCAGCTCACCGTTGACACGACAGGAAACTAATGAAAAACTGTTTTTT	CASSPLTRQETNEKLFF
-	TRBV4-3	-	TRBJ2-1	TGCGCCAGCAGCCAAGAGACAGTCCACAATGAGCAGTTCTTC	CASSQETVHNEQFF
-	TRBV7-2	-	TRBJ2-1	TGTGCCAGCAGCCCCAAATCGGGGTACTACAATGAGCAGTTCTTC	CASSPKSGYYNEQFF
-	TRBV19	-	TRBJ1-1	TGTGCCAGTACCCATCCAGGGAAAGGGACTGAAGCTTTCTTT	CASTHPGKGTEAFF
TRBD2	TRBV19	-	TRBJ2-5	TGTGCCAGTAGTATCGGAGTCGGGGGACTAGCGGTGACCCAGTACTTC	CASSIGVGGLAVTQYF
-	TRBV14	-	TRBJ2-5	TGTGCCAGCAGCCAAGATCTTAATCAAGAGACCCAGTACTTC	CASSQDLNQETQYF
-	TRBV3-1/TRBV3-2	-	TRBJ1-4	TGTGCCAGCGGCGAGACAGGTGGTATTGAAAAACTGTTTTTT	CASGETGGIEKLFF
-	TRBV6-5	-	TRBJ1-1	TGTGCCAGCAGTAACGACCACAGCTCTACACGTGAAGCTTTCTTT	CASSNDHSSTREAFF
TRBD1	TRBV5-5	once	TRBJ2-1	TGTGCCAGCAGCACAGGGGGCGTATACAATGAGCAGTTCTTC	CASSTGGVYNEQFF
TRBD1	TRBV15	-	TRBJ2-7	TGTGCCACCAGCCCCCTCCGAGAGACAGGGGGCTACGAGCAGTACTTC	CATSPLRETGGYEQYF
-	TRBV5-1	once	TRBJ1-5	TGCGCCAGCAGCTTTGGGGCGGGAAATAGCAATCAGCCCCAGCATTTT	CASSFGAGNSNQPQHF
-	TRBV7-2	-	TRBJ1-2	TGTGCCAGCAGCTCCCAGGGTGACGTCTACTATGGCTACACCTTC	CASSSQGDVYYGYTF
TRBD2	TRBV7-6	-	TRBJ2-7	TGTGCCAGCAGCTTAGGGGGACTAGCTCTCGTCGAGCAGTACTTC	CASSLGGLALVEQYF
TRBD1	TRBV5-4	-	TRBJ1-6	TGTGCCAGCAGCCCGACGAGGGGGCTCAATAATTCACCCCTCCACTTT	CASSPTRGLNNSPLHF
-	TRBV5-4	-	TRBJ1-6	TGTGCCAGCAGCTTAAGGAGGGACGGGGTTTCACCCCTCCACTTT	CASSLRRDGVSPLHF
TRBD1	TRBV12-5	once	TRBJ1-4	TGTGCTAGTGGTGTACCGGGACAGACAAATGAAAAACTGTTTTTT	CASGVPGQTNEKLFF
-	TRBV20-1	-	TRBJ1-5	TGCAGTGCTAGAGTTCTCAGCGCCCAGCATTTT	CSARVLSAQHF
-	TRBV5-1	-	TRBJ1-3	TGCGCCAGCAGCCTAGTGGCCGACTCTGGAAACACCATATATTTT	CASSLVADSGNTIYF
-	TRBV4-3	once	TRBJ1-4	TGCGCCAGCAGCCAAGCCCCCTATTACGGAGGGTTGGATGAAAAACTGTTTTTT	CASSQAPYYGGLDEKLFF